These T cell receptor beta chains were read from a single sample in a study of OX40 agonist ivuxolimab in advanced cancers. Generated by immunoSEQ multiplex PCR, the TCRdb table keeps only in-frame clones and is missing some. This table holds tens of thousands of clones, nearly 85% found once. The sample here was CD4+ or CD8+ T cells sorted from blood, taken in a trial of the OX40 agonist ivuxolimab. All receptors come from an adult with an advanced solid tumor such as melanoma, head and neck, liver or kidney cancer. Both conserved end residues are part of each CDR3. A D gene is named only where the DNA matches it firmly. Not every row has a clone size; where given, it reads once, few, many or a size class.

V	J	D	size	DNA	CDR3
TRBV30	TRBJ2-2	-	-	TGTGCCTGGACGGGGTTTGGTAACACCGGGGAGCTGTTTTTT	CAWTGFGNTGELFF
TRBV2	TRBJ2-7	-	-	TGTGCCAGCAGTGAAGCATCTGGATACAGCTCCTACGAGCAGTACTTC	CASSEASGYSSYEQYF
TRBV9	TRBJ2-3	TRBD2	-	TGTGCCAGCAGCGGTAGCGGGAGGGGAGATACGCAGTATTTT	CASSGSGRGDTQYF
TRBV7-2	TRBJ1-1	-	-	TGTGCCAGCAGCCTCGGTATATCCGGTGAAGCTTTCTTT	CASSLGISGEAFF
TRBV30	TRBJ1-2	TRBD1	-	TGTGCCTGGAGGGGAACAGGGGGCCGATCTAACTATGGCTACACCTTC	CAWRGTGGRSNYGYTF
TRBV7-8	TRBJ2-7	-	-	TGTGCCAGCAGCCTTAGCTCCTACGAGCAGTACTTC	CASSLSSYEQYF
TRBV6-5	TRBJ1-6	-	few	TGTGCCAGCAGTTTAACAGGAAATTCACCCCTCCACTTT	CASSLTGNSPLHF
TRBV5-1	TRBJ2-7	-	-	TGCGCCAGCAGCTTGGGACAGGTGGATGAGCAGTACTTC	CASSLGQVDEQYF
TRBV4-1	TRBJ1-5	-	-	TGCGCCAGCAGCCAGGAGACAGGCCCTGATCAGCCCCAGCATTTT	CASSQETGPDQPQHF
TRBV19	TRBJ1-1	-	once	TGTGCCAGTAGTGTAGGGACGATGAACACTGAAGCTTTCTTT	CASSVGTMNTEAFF
TRBV18	TRBJ2-1	TRBD2	-	TGTGCCAGCTCCCCTGGGACTAGCGGCTCCTACAATGAGCAGTTCTTC	CASSPGTSGSYNEQFF
TRBV5-1	TRBJ2-3	-	-	TGCGCCAGCAGCATAGGGTCCGTCGAGACAGATACGCAGTATTTT	CASSIGSVETDTQYF
TRBV5-1	TRBJ2-3	TRBD2	-	TGCGCCAGCAGCTTGGGGACTAGCGGTCTCACAGATACGCAGTATTTT	CASSLGTSGLTDTQYF
TRBV15	TRBJ1-2	-	-	TGTGCCACCAGCAGTGGTAGGGGTTTTAACTATGGCTACACCTTC	CATSSGRGFNYGYTF
TRBV6-6	TRBJ1-2	-	-	TGTGCCAGTTCTTACAGGGAGAACTATGGCTACACCTTC	CASSYRENYGYTF
TRBV6-5	TRBJ2-7	TRBD1	-	TGTGCCAGCAGTGAAGTGGGACAGGGAGGCGAGCAGTACTTC	CASSEVGQGGEQYF
TRBV6-6	TRBJ1-1	-	-	TGTGCCAGCAGTTACGAAGGGGGAAATGCTTTCTTT	CASSYEGGNAFF
TRBV5-6	TRBJ2-1	-	-	TGTGCCAGCAGCTTGATTCCGCGGGGTGTCAACAATGAGCAGTTCTTC	CASSLIPRGVNNEQFF
TRBV28	TRBJ2-6	TRBD1	-	TGTGCCAGCAGTTTGACAGGGCTCGGGGCCAACGTCCTGACTTTC	CASSLTGLGANVLTF
TRBV9	TRBJ2-5	-	-	TGTGCCAGCAGCGTAGGTGGACCGAGCCAAGAGACCCAGTACTTC	CASSVGGPSQETQYF
TRBV18	TRBJ2-7	TRBD2	-	TGTGCCAGCTCACCAGCCATCAGGACTAGCAGTAGCGAGCAGTACTTC	CASSPAIRTSSSEQYF
TRBV18	TRBJ2-5	-	-	TGTGCCAGCTCCCAGTACCAGGAGACCCAGTACTTC	CASSQYQETQYF
TRBV10-2	TRBJ1-4	-	-	TGCGCCAGCAGTGAGATGGGTGTGAAACTGTTTTTT	CASSEMGVKLFF
TRBV5-5	TRBJ2-1	-	once	TGTGCCAGCAGCTTGGAGCGTCCCGACAATGAGCAGTTCTTC	CASSLERPDNEQFF
TRBV10-3	TRBJ2-7	TRBD1	-	TGTGCCATCAGTGAGGGTCAAGGGACAGGGCACTACGAGCAGTACTTC	CAISEGQGTGHYEQYF
TRBV14	TRBJ2-7	-	large	TGTGCCAGCAGCAGGACAGCGTATAACCACGAGCAGTACTTC	CASSRTAYNHEQYF
TRBV28	TRBJ2-5	-	-	TGTGCCAGCAGCCCCGGGCGGAGAGAGACCCAGTACTTC	CASSPGRRETQYF
TRBV19	TRBJ1-5	-	-	TGTGCCAGTAGTATGGAGGACTTGGCCAATCAGCCCCAGCATTTT	CASSMEDLANQPQHF